The 26 T cell receptor beta chains below come from one sample, sequenced in a study of shared clonotypes between healthy human individuals. Produced via immunoSEQ multiplex PCR; TCRdb's table is partial and in-frame only. This table has approximately 470,000 clones, over 75% appearing once. Sequenced: PBMCs. All receptors derive from a woman in her thirties or forties in good health. Some clones in this sample may be carry-over from other donors' samples.

V gene TRBV9 combines with J gene TRBJ2-3; D is ambiguous. Trimming shortened V by 0 bases and J by 0 bases, and 8 bases separated the two germline ends. This CDR3 region has 15 residues. Germline V lookup: CDR1 SGDLS, CDR2 YYNGEE. The CDR3 nucleotides are TGTGCCAGCAGCGTAGATGCAGTTAGCACAGATACGCAGTATTTT. It is translated as CASSVDAVSTDTQYF.

This clone came up a few times. This chain uses TRBV28 with TRBJ2-5, with D possibly being TRBD1 or TRBD2 (5 bases each). The germline gives CDR1 MDHEN, CDR2 SYDVKM. The V gene lost 6 bases and the J gene lost 2 bases, with 13 bases spanning the gap. This CDR3 is 14 amino acids long. Written as DNA, the CDR3 is TGTGCCAGCAGCCCGGGACCCCGTCAAGAGACCCAGTACTTC. Protein sequence: CASSPGPRQETQYF. Full variable domain (rest looked up from reference TRBV28 and TRBJ2-5): DVKVTQSSRYLVKRTGEKVFLECVQDMDHENMFWYRQDPGLGLRLIYFSYDVKMKEKGDIPEGYSVSREKKERFSLILESASTNQTSMYLCASSPGPRQETQYFGPGTRLLVL.

V gene TRBV5-1 combines with J gene TRBJ1-4; TRBD1 is a possible D gene (5 bases). The ends were cut back, 0 bases at V and 7 bases at J, with 10 bases in the middle. This CDR3 has 14 amino acids. Germline lookup yields CDR1 SGHRS and CDR2 YFSETQ. CDR3 in DNA: TGCGCCAGCAGCTTGGGACAGCAATCTGAAAAACTGTTTTTT. Translation: CASSLGQQSEKLFF.

With respect to this clone: Other DNA sequences in the same sample also yield this CDR3. This chain connects TRBV6-1 to TRBJ2-7, with TRBD2 as a possible D gene (5 bases). Germline V lookup: CDR1 MNHNS, CDR2 SASEGT. V lost 1 base to trimming and J lost 2 bases, with 6 bases between them. There are 13 residues in the CDR3. The CDR3 region is CASSEGRTYEQYF. In DNA, the CDR3 is TGTGCCAGCAGTGAAGGGAGGACCTACGAGCAGTACTTC.

In the case of this clone: It is likely a read error: a sequence one base away is far more abundant. This rearrangement joins TRBV29-1 to TRBJ2-7; maybe TRBD1 (5 bases). This CDR3 region has 14 residues. The V end lost 5 bases, the J end lost 6 bases, and 20 bases lay between the germline ends. Germline CDR1 reads SQVTM; CDR2 reads ANQGSEA. CDR3 amino acids: CSVTQGDRSLEQYF. The CDR3 DNA follows: TGCAGCGTTACTCAAGGGGATAGGTCTCTCGAGCAGTACTTC.

The J gene is TRBJ1-1, the V gene TRBV11-2, with a possible D match to TRBD1 (6 bases). This CDR3 has 15 residues. V gave up 6 bases and J gave up 3 bases, with 17 bases separating them. The germline CDR1 and CDR2 sequences are SGHAT and FQNNGV. Written as DNA, the CDR3 is TGTGCCAGCAGACCTCTTGCAGGGGCTCACACTGAAGCTTTCTTT. Translating it yields CASRPLAGAHTEAFF.

As for this clone: A far larger clone is only one base removed, so a read error is likely. The chain has TRBV10-2 and TRBJ2-1; 8 bases fit TRBD2. Germline CDR1 WSHSY, CDR2 SAAADI. The CDR3 covers 14 residues. Here the CDR3 DNA reads TGCGCCAGCGGGGACGGGGGGGGCTACAATGAGCGGTTCTTC. Translation: CASGDGGGYNERFF.

In the case of this clone: It is likely a read error: a sequence one base away is far more abundant. The chain has TRBV5-1 and TRBJ1-2; weak D call: TRBD1 (6 bases). CDR1 is SGHRS and CDR2 is YFSETQ in the germline V gene. Trimming cost V 5 bases and J 4 bases, with 15 bases left between them. The CDR3 is 14 amino acids. The CDR3 reads CASSLTGFPYGYTF. In nucleotides, the CDR3 is TGCGCCAGCAGTTTGACAGGTTTCCCCTATGGCTACACCTTC.

The chain couples TRBV21-1 to TRBJ1-3. TRBV21-1 is recorded as a pseudogene. The CDR3 totals 17 residues. CDR3 in amino acids: CASSTPKEYCGGNTIYF. CDR3 coding DNA: TGTGCCAGCAGCACCCCCAAGGAGTACTGTGGGGGAAACACCATATATTTT.

Comment on this clone: A read error is likely here: a far larger clone is one base away. This chain joins TRBV29-1 and TRBJ1-2, with TRBD1 as a possible D gene (5 bases). Germline V gives CDR1 SQVTM, CDR2 ANQGSEA. The CDR3 consists of 14 residues. The ends were cut back, 7 bases at V and 6 bases at J, with 21 bases in the middle. Written as DNA, the CDR3 is TGCAGCGCTGGGGCAGCGCACTCATGGGATGGCTACACCTTC. Its protein product is CSAGAAHSWDGYTF. The full variable domain, rest sourced from reference TRBV29-1 and TRBJ1-2, is SAVISQKPSRDICQRGTSLTIQCQVDSQVTMMFWYRQQPGQSLTLIATANQGSEATYESGFVIDKFPISRPNLTFSTLTVSNMSPEDSSIYLCSAGAAHSWDGYTFGSGTRLTVV.

Worth noting for this clone: The same CDR3 can be traced to other DNA sequences in this sample. The J gene is TRBJ2-3, the V gene TRBV9; tentatively, D is TRBD2 (5 bases). Germline CDR1 is SGDLS and CDR2 is YYNGEE. CDR3 length: 15 residues. Between the trimmed V and J ends, which lost 0 bases and 1 base, there was a span of 9 bases. The CDR3 region is CASSVAGSGTDTQYF. The DNA of the CDR3 is TGTGCCAGCAGCGTAGCGGGGAGCGGCACAGATACGCAGTATTTT.

The chain joins TRBV5-6 to TRBJ2-5; D assignment may be TRBD1 or TRBD2 (6 bases each). This CDR3 spans 16 amino acids. CDR1 is SGHDT and CDR2 is YYEEEE in the germline V gene. V was shortened by 4 bases and J by 0 bases, with 16 bases between the two germline ends. The CDR3 DNA reads as TGTGCCAGCAGCGGTCGACTAGGACAGAACCAAGAGACCCAGTACTTC. Its protein product is CASSGRLGQNQETQYF.

This clone has ten or more counts. The same CDR3 also results from other DNA sequences found in this sample. The rearrangement joins TRBV6-1 to TRBJ2-7; TRBD1 might be the D (6 bases). Trimming removed 1 base from V and 0 bases from J, with 13 bases in between. The CDR3 extends over 16 amino acids. The germline V gene encodes CDR1 MNHNS and CDR2 SASEGT. The CDR3 nucleotides read TGTGCCAGCAGTGAAGTACCGGGACACCGCTCCTACGAGCAGTACTTC. Encoded protein: CASSEVPGHRSYEQYF.

The V gene is TRBV28, the J gene TRBJ2-3, with a possible D match to TRBD2 (5 bases). Trimming pared 5 bases from V and 2 bases from J, leaving 17 bases between. Germline V gene sequence: CDR1 MDHEN, CDR2 SYDVKM. There are 16 residues in the CDR3. CDR3 nucleotide sequence: TGTGCCAGCAGTGCCCTAGCAGCTGGATCCACAGATACGCAGTATTTT. Protein sequence: CASSALAAGSTDTQYF. Variable domain in full (rest from reference TRBV28 and TRBJ2-3): DVKVTQSSRYLVKRTGEKVFLECVQDMDHENMFWYRQDPGLGLRLIYFSYDVKMKEKGDIPEGYSVSREKKERFSLILESASTNQTSMYLCASSALAAGSTDTQYFGPGTRLTVL.

V and J are TRBV19 and TRBJ2-1, with D possibly being TRBD2 (5 bases). Germline CDR1 and CDR2: LNHDA and SQIVND (reference sequence). This CDR3 is built from 15 residues. Trimming took off 1 base at V and 1 base at J, with 8 bases between the two ends. The CDR3 bases are TGTGCCAGTAGTATAGTCCCGGGATCCTACAATGAGCAGTTCTTC. This codes for CASSIVPGSYNEQFF. The variable domain in full, completed from reference TRBV19 and TRBJ2-1, reads DGGITQSPKYLFRKEGQNVTLSCEQNLNHDAMYWYRQDPGQGLRLIYYSQIVNDFQKGDIAEGYSVSREKKESFPLTVTSAQKNPTAFYLCASSIVPGSYNEQFFGPGTRLTVL.

The J gene is TRBJ2-3, the V gene TRBV9; TRBD2 matches at 8 bases. With 5 bases clipped from V and 3 bases from J, the junction kept 5 bases outside the gene matches. CDR3 length: 14 residues. CDR1 and CDR2 from the germline V gene are SGDLS and YYNGEE. Written as DNA, the CDR3 is TGTGCCAGCAGTGCGGGACTAGGAACAGATACGCAGTATTTT. This codes for CASSAGLGTDTQYF. The whole variable domain, filled in from reference TRBV9 and TRBJ2-3, reads DSGVTQTPKHLITATGQRVTLRCSPRSGDLSVYWYQQSLDQGLQFLIQYYNGEERAKGNILERFSAQQFPDLHSELNLSSLELGDSALYFCASSAGLGTDTQYFGPGTRLTVL.

The V call is TRBV7-2, the J call TRBJ1-2; TRBD1 might be the D (6 bases). V was clipped by 0 bases and J by 5 bases, with 10 bases between them. Germline-derived CDR1 and CDR2 are SGHTA and FQGNSA. This CDR3 has 14 amino acids. The CDR3 reads CASSLARGSYGYTF. DNA for the CDR3: TGTGCCAGCAGCTTAGCGAGGGGGAGTTATGGCTACACCTTC.

The chain employs TRBV7-2 and TRBJ1-2, with D tentatively TRBD1 (5 bases). The CDR3 runs to 12 residues. Germline values: CDR1 SGHTA, CDR2 FQGNSA. With 5 bases removed from V and 6 bases from J, the gap between germline ends came to 10 bases. CDR3 bases: TGTGCCAGCAGCAAACCGGGACATGGCTACACCTTC. The encoded protein is CASSKPGHGYTF.

The chain uses TRBV9 and TRBJ2-1; 12 nucleotides match TRBD2. This CDR3 has 14 amino acids. Germline values: CDR1 SGDLS, CDR2 YYNGEE. V lost 3 bases to trimming and J lost 8 bases; unmatched junction nucleotides: 3. CDR3 amino acids: CASSETSGSYEQFF. The DNA for the CDR3 is TGTGCCAGCAGCGAGACTAGCGGGAGCTATGAGCAGTTCTTC.

V gene TRBV28 combines with J gene TRBJ2-7; D perhaps matches TRBD1 (5 bases). CDR1 MDHEN and CDR2 SYDVKM come from the germline V gene. Trimming stripped 7 bases from V and 5 bases from J, with 12 bases between. The CDR3 has 12 residues. The CDR3 DNA reads TGTGCCAGCACCAGGGATGGAAACGAGCAGTACTTC. Its translation: CASTRDGNEQYF.

This clone appeared a single time. The chain is built from TRBV6-5 and TRBJ1-1, with a weak D call TRBD1 (6 bases). In germline, CDR1 is MNHEY, CDR2 SVGAGI. The V gene lost 0 bases and the J gene lost 0 bases, with 8 bases spanning the gap. The CDR3 is 15 residues long. The CDR3 loop reads CASSYSGHLNTEAFF. DNA of the CDR3: TGTGCCAGCAGTTACTCGGGACACCTGAACACTGAAGCTTTCTTT.

With regard to this clone: The junction differs from germline at one of its ends, possibly a read error. This chain joins TRBV7-2 and TRBJ1-2, with a weak D call TRBD1 (6 bases). Germline-derived CDR1 and CDR2 are SGHTA and FQGNSA. The CDR3 is 14 residues long. The CDR3 coding sequence is TGTGCCAGCAGCTTAGTCCAACAGGGTTATGGCCACACCTTC. Translation: CASSLVQQGYGHTF.

V gene TRBV9 combines with J gene TRBJ2-7, with TRBD1 matching over 8 bases. The V gene end was trimmed by 0 bases and the J gene end by 2 bases; junction bases not matched to a gene: 4. CDR3 length equals 15 residues. CDR1 and CDR2 from the germline V gene are SGDLS and YYNGEE. The CDR3 DNA sequence: TGTGCCAGCAGCGTAGGCCAGGGGGCCCCCTACGAGCAGTACTTC. It translates to CASSVGQGAPYEQYF. The full variable domain, completed using reference TRBV9 and TRBJ2-7, is DSGVTQTPKHLITATGQRVTLRCSPRSGDLSVYWYQQSLDQGLQFLIQYYNGEERAKGNILERFSAQQFPDLHSELNLSSLELGDSALYFCASSVGQGAPYEQYFGPGTRLTVT.

The chain is built from TRBV29-1 and TRBJ1-1; maybe TRBD1 (5 bases). The V and J ends lost 6 bases and 6 bases respectively, with 20 bases between them. This CDR3 is 14 amino acids long. Germline CDR1 and CDR2: SQVTM and ANQGSEA. The CDR3 reads CSVSGAPGGAEAFF. Here the CDR3 DNA reads TGCAGCGTCTCCGGGGCCCCTGGTGGGGCTGAAGCTTTCTTT.

The rearrangement uses TRBV10-3 and TRBJ2-3; D gene uncertain. The CDR3 runs 14 residues. Trimming cost V 3 bases and J 1 base, with 8 bases left between them. Germline CDR1 reads ENHRY; CDR2 reads SYGVKD. CDR3 residues: CAISDGIRTDTQYF. DNA for the CDR3: TGTGCCATCAGTGATGGAATCCGCACAGATACGCAGTATTTT.

This clone showed up just once. A far more abundant clone sits one base away, making this likely a read error. This sample also contains other DNA sequences that code for the same CDR3. The chain employs TRBV6-4 and TRBJ1-5, with TRBD1 identical over 8 bases. Germline V gives CDR1 MRHNA, CDR2 SNTAGT. Trimming took 6 bases from V and 7 from J; bases not matched to a gene: 8. This CDR3 is 14 amino acids long. The CDR3 sequence: CASSSSGGEQPQHF. The CDR3 nucleotides are TGTGCCAGCAGCTCATCAGGGGGCGAACAGCCCCAGCATTTT.